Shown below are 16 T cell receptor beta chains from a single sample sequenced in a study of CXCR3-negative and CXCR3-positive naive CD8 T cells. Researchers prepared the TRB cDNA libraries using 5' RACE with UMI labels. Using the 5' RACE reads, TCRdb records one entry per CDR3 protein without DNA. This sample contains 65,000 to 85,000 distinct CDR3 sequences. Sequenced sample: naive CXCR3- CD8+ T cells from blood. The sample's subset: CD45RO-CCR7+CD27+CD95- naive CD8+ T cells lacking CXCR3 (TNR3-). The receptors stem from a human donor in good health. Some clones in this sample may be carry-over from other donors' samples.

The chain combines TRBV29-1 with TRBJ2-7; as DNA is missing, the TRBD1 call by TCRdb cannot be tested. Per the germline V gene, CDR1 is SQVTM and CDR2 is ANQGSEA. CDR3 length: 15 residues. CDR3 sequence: CSAQGAVTSWDEQYF.

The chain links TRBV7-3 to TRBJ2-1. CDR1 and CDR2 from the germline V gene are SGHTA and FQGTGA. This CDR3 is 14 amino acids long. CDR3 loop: CASSLIPSVDEQFF.

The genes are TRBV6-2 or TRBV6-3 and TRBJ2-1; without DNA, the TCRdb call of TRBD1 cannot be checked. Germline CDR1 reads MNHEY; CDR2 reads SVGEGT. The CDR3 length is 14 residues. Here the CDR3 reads CASSYGDAWGEQFF.

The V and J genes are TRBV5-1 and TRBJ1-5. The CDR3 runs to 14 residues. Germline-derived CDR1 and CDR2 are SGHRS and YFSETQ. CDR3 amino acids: CASSLGQGIQPQHF.

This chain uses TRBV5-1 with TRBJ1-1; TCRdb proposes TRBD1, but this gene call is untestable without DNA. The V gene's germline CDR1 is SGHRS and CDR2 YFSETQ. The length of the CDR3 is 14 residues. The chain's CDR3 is CASSPYWGANEAFF.

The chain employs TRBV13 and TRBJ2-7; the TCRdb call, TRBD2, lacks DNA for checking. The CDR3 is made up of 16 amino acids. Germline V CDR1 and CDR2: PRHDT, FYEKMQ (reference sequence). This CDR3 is CASSLGGGLAVYEQYF.

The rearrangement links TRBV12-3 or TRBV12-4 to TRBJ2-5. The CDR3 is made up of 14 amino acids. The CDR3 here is CASRVDRNQETQYF.

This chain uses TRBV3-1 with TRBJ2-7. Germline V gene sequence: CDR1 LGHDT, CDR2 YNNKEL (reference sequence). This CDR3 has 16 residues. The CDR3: CASSHTSGLSSYEQYF.

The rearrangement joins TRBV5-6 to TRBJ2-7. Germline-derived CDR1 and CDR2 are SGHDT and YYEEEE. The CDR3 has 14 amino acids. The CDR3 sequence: CASSLAALNYEQYF.

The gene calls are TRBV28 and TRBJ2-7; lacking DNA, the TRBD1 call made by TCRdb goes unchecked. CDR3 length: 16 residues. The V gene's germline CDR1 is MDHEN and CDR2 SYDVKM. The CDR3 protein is CASSLTGTGLAYEQYF.

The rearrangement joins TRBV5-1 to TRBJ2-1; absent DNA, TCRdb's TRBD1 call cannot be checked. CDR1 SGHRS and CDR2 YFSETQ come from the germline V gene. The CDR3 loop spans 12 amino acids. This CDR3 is CASTPGGNEQFF. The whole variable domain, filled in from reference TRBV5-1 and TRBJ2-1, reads KAGVTQTPRYLIKTRGQQVTLSCSPISGHRSVSWYQQTPGQGLQFLFEYFSETQRNKGNFPGRFSGRQFSNSRSEMNVSTLELGDSALYLCASTPGGNEQFFGPGTRLTVL.

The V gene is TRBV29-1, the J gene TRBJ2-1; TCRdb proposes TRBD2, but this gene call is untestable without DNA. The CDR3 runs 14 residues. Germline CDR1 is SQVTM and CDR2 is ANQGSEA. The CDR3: CSVGRDGRNNEQFF.

CDR3 sequence: CASIRAAEAFF. The chain carries TRBV28 and TRBJ1-1; the TCRdb call, TRBD1, lacks DNA for checking. Germline-derived CDR1 and CDR2 are MDHEN and SYDVKM. The CDR3 spans 11 residues. Filled out from reference TRBV28 and TRBJ1-1, the complete variable domain reads DVKVTQSSRYLVKRTGEKVFLECVQDMDHENMFWYRQDPGLGLRLIYFSYDVKMKEKGDIPEGYSVSREKKERFSLILESASTNQTSMYLCASIRAAEAFFGQGTRLTVV.

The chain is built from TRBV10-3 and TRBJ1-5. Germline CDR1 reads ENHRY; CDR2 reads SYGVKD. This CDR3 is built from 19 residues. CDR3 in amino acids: CAISESTMVGVYSNQSQHF.

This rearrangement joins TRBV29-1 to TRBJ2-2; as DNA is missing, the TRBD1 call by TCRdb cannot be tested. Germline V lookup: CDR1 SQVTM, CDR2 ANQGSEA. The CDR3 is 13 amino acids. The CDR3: CSVRDSPTGELFF.

CDR3 in amino acids: CSVEAGTGHGYTF. The chain is built from TRBV29-1 and TRBJ1-2; TCRdb designates TRBD1, a call that cannot be tested without DNA. The germline gives CDR1 SQVTM, CDR2 ANQGSEA. The CDR3 covers 13 residues.